The sequence of this T cell receptor (beta chain) was determined in a study of cytomegalovirus exposure and HLA in healthy donors. Study-level findings and limits: Several V segments, TRBV6-2 and TRBV6-3 among them, could not be told apart and were dropped. Some TCR beta chains (around 180 of them) were listed as cytomegalovirus-associated. Most likely, a cluster of highly shared sequence variants arose as a sequencing artifact. In a later analysis, a missense DCLRE1C variant was linked to TCR beta V- and J-gene trimming.

Worth noting for this clone: Its target is not known.

Germline lookup yields CDR1 MNHEY and CDR2 SMNVEV (reference sequence). V was trimmed by 8 bases and J by 2 bases, leaving 13 bases between them. The CDR3 extends over 13 amino acids. 60 Vbeta and 13 Jbeta primers were used in PCR. Measured with immunoSEQ multiplex PCR; TCRdb has only the in-frame clones, and not every one. This sample has approximately 150,000 clones, with 60% to 85% found just once. This receptor was identified in a male donor in good health and CMV-seropositive. Sequenced: PBMCs. The rearrangement uses TRBV27 and TRBJ2-7, with a possible D match to TRBD2 (6 bases). The CDR3 sequence: CASGIGGPYEQYF. In nucleotides, the CDR3 is TGTGCCAGCGGGATCGGGGGACCCTACGAGCAGTACTTC.